The entry that follows covers one T cell receptor beta chain sequence. Its antigen is still unknown. The data belong to a study of shared clonotypes between healthy human individuals. Study-wide findings and caveats: There were few donors, and this limited the genetic and exposure-history diversity represented. Generation probabilities were higher for clonotypes shared across all four sorted-subset donors than for unshared ones. Estimated clonotype richness was generally higher in naive than memory subsets.

Positive CCR7 selection of CD45RO-negative cells yielded the naive CD8 cells, and terminally differentiated effector memory CD45RA+ cells were excluded. Each subset's genomic DNA was shared equally among a number of immunoSEQ plates. Profiling relied on immunoSEQ multiplex PCR, and the TCRdb table lists in-frame clones only, not all of them. In the table there are around 600,000 clones, approximately 96% of which are singletons. With V trimmed by 8 bases and J by 4 bases, 9 bases remained unmatched. The CDR3 has 16 residues. CDR1 SEHNR and CDR2 FQNEAQ come from the germline V gene (reference sequence).

Material for sequencing was naive CD8+ T cells sorted from blood. The V gene is TRBV7-9, the J gene TRBJ2-5; TRBD2 aligns across 14 bases. The TCR originated in a woman in her 30s in good health. The CDR3 DNA follows: TGTGCCAGCCCGGGACTAGCGGGAGTTGGTGGAGAGACCCAGTACTTC. It is translated as CASPGLAGVGGETQYF.